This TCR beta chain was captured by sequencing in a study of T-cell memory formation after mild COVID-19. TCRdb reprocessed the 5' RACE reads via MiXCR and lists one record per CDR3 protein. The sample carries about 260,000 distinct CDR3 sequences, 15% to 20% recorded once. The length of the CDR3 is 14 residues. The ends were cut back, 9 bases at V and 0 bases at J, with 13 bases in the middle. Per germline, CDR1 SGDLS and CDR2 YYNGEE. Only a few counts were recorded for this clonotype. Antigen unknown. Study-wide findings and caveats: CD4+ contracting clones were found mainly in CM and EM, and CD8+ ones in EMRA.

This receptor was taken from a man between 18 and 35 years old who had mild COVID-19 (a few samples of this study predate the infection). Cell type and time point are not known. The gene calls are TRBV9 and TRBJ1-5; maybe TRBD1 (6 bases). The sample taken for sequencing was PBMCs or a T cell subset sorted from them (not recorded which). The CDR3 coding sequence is TGTGCCATCAAGGACAGTGATAGCAATCAGCCCCAGCATTTT. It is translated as CAIKDSDSNQPQHF. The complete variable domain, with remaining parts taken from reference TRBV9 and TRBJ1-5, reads DSGVTQTPKHLITATGQRVTLRCSPRSGDLSVYWYQQSLDQGLQFLIQYYNGEERAKGNILERFSAQQFPDLHSELNLSSLELGDSALYFCAIKDSDSNQPQHFGDGTRLSIL.